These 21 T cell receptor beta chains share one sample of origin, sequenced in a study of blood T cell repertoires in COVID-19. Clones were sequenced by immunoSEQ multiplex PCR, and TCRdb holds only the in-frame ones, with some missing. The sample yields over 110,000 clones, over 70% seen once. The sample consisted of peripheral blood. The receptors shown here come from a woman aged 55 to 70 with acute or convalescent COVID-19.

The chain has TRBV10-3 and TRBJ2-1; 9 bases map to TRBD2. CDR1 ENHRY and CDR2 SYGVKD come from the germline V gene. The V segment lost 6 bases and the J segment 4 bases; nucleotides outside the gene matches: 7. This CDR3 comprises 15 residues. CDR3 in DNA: TGTGCCATCAGGCGGGAGGGAGAATTATACAATGAGCAGTTCTTC. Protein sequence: CAIRREGELYNEQFF.

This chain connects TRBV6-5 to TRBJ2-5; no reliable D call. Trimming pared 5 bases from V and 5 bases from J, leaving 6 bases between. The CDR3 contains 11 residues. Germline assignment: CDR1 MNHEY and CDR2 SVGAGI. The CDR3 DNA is TGTGCCAGCAGTCCGAGGGAGACCCAGTACTTC. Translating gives CASSPRETQYF.

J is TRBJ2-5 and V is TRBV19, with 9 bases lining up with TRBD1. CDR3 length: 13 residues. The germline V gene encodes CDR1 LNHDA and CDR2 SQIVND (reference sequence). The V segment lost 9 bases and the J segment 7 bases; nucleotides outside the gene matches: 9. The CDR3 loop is CASRDRVHATQYF. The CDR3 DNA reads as TGTGCCAGCAGGGACAGGGTGCATGCGACCCAGTACTTC.

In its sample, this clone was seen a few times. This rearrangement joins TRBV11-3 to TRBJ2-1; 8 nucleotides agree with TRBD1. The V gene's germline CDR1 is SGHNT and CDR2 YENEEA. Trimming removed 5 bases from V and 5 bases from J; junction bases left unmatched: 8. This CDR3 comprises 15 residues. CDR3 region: CASSLSQGGNNEQFF. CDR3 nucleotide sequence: TGTGCCAGCAGCCTCTCACAGGGGGGCAACAATGAGCAGTTCTTC.

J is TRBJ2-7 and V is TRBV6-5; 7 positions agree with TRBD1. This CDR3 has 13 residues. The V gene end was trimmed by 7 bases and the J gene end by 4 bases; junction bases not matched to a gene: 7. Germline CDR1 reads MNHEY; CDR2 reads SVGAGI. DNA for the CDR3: TGTGCCAGCACGAACACAGGGGAATACGAGCAGTACTTC. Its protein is CASTNTGEYEQYF.

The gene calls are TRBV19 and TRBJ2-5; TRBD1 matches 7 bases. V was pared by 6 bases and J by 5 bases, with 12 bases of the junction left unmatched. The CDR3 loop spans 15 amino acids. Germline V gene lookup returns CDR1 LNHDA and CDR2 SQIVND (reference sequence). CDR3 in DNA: TGTGCCAGTAGCCCGGGCGGCAGGGGGTCGGAGACCCAGTACTTC. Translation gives CASSPGGRGSETQYF.

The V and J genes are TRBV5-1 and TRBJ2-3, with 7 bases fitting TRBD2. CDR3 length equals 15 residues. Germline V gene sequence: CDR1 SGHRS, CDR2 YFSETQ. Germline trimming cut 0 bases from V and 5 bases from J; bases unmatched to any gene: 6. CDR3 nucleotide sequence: TGCGCCAGCAGCTTGGTGGGGAGGGCGGTAGATACGCAGTATTTT. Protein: CASSLVGRAVDTQYF.

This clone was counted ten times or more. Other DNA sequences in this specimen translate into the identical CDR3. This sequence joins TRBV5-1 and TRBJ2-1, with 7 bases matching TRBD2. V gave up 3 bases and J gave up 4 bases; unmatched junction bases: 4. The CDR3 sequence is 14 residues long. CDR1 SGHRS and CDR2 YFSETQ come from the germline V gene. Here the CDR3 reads CASSSAGAYNEQFF. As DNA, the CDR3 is TGCGCCAGCAGCTCCGCGGGAGCTTACAATGAGCAGTTCTTC. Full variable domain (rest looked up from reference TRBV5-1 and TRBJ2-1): KAGVTQTPRYLIKTRGQQVTLSCSPISGHRSVSWYQQTPGQGLQFLFEYFSETQRNKGNFPGRFSGRQFSNSRSEMNVSTLELGDSALYLCASSSAGAYNEQFFGPGTRLTVL.

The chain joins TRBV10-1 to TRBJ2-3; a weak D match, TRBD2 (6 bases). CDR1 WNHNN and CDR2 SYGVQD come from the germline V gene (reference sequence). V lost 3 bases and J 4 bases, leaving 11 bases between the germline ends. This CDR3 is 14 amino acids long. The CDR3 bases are TGCGCCAGCAGTGACGGGAGTAGTCCAGATACGCAGTATTTT. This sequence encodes CASSDGSSPDTQYF.

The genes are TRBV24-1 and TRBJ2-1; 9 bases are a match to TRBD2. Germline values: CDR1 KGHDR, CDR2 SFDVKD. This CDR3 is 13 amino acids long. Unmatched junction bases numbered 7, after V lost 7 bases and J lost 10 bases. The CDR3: CATSEPSGIEQFF. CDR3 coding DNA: TGTGCCACCAGCGAACCTAGCGGGATCGAGCAGTTCTTC.

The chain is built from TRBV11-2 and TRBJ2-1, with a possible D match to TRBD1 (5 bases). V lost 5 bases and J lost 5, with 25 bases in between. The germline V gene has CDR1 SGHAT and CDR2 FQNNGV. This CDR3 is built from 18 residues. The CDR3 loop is CASSEIGPRVPRHNEQFF. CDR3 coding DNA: TGTGCCAGCAGCGAAATAGGGCCCAGGGTCCCACGGCACAATGAGCAGTTCTTC.

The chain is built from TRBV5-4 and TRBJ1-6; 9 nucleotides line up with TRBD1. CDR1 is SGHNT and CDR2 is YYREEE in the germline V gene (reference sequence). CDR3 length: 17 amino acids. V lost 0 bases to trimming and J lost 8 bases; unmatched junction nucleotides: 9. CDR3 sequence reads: CASSLALGTGNYSPLHF. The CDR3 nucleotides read TGTGCCAGCAGCTTGGCCCTGGGGACAGGGAACTATTCACCCCTCCACTTT.

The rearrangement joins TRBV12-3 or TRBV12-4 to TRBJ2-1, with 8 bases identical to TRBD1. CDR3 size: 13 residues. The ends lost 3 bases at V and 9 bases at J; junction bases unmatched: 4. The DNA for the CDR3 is TGTGCCAGCAGTTTGACAGGGGTGAGTGAGCAGTTCTTC. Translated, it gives CASSLTGVSEQFF.

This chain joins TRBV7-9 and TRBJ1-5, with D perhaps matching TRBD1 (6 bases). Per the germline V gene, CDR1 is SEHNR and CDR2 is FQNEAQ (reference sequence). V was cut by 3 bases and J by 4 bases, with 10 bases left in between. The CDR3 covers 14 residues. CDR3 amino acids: CASSFGQLNQPQHF. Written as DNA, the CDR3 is TGTGCCAGCAGCTTCGGACAGCTAAATCAGCCCCAGCATTTT. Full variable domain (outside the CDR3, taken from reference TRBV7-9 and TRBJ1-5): DTGVSQNPRHKITKRGQNVTFRCDPISEHNRLYWYRQTLGQGPEFLTYFQNEAQLEKSRLLSDRFSAERPKGSFSTLEIQRTEQGDSAMYLCASSFGQLNQPQHFGDGTRLSIL.

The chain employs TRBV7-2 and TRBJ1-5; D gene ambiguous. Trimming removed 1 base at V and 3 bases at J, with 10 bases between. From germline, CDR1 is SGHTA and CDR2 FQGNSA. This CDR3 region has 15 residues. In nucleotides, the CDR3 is TGTGCCAGCAGCTTAGGTTCACAGAACAATCAGCCCCAGCATTTT. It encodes CASSLGSQNNQPQHF. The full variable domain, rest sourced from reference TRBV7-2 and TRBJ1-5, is GAGVSQSPSNKVTEKGKDVELRCDPISGHTALYWYRQSLGQGLEFLIYFQGNSAPDKSGLPSDRFSAERTGGSVSTLTIQRTQQEDSAVYLCASSLGSQNNQPQHFGDGTRLSIL.

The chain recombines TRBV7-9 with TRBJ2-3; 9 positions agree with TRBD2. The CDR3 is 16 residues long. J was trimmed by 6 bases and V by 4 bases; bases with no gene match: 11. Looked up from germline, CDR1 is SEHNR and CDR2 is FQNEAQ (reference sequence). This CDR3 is CASSSPGTSRADTQYF. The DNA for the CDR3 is TGTGCCAGCAGCTCGCCCGGGACTAGCCGGGCGGATACGCAGTATTTT.

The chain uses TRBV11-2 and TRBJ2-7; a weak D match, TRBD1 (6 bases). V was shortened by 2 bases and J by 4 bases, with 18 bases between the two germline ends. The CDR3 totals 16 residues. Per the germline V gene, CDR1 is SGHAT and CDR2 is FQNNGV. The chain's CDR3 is CASSLRGQDSLYEQYF. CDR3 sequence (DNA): TGTGCCAGCAGCTTAAGGGGACAAGACAGTTTGTACGAGCAGTACTTC. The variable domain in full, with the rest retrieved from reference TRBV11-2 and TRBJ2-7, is EAGVAQSPRYKIIEKRQSVAFWCNPISGHATLYWYQQILGQGPKLLIQFQNNGVVDDSQLPKDRFSAERLKGVDSTLKIQPAKLEDSAVYLCASSLRGQDSLYEQYFGPGTRLTVT.

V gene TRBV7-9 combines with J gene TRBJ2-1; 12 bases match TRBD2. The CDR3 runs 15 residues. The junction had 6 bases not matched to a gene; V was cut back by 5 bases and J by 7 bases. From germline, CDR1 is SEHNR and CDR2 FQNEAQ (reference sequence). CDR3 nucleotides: TGTGCCAGCAGCGTGCGACTAGCGGGAGAGAATGAGCAGTTCTTC. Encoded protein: CASSVRLAGENEQFF.

In nucleotides, the CDR3 is TGTGCCAGCAGCTCGCGCGGGGATCAGCCCCAGCATTTT. The encoded protein is CASSSRGDQPQHF. The J gene is TRBJ1-5, the V gene TRBV7-2; D call uncertain. Trimming cost V 4 bases and J 5 bases, with 9 bases left between them. Germline V lookup: CDR1 SGHTA, CDR2 FQGNSA. The CDR3 covers 13 residues.

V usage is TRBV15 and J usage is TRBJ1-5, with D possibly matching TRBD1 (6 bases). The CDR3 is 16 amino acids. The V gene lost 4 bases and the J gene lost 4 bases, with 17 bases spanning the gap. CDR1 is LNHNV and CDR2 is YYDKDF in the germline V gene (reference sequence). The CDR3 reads CATSTKGVDGNQPQHF. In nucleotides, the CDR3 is TGTGCCACCAGCACCAAGGGGGTGGACGGGAATCAGCCCCAGCATTTT.

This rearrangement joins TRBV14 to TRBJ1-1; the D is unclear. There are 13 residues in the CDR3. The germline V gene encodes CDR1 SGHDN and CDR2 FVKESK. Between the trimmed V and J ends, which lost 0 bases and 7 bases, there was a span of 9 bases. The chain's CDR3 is CASSQDFGYEAFF. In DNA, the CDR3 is TGTGCCAGCAGCCAAGATTTCGGGTATGAAGCTTTCTTT.